These 2 T cell receptor beta chains were all obtained from the same sample, sequenced in a study of blood T cells in healthy people across ages. Primers used in a second PCR of about 7 to 12 cycles were a sample-barcoded 5' primer and a J-beta primer mix. TCRdb reanalysed the 5' RACE reads using MiXCR and keeps one entry per CDR3 protein. The sample comprises 650,000 to 1,000,000 distinct CDR3 sequences, roughly 34% of which are singletons, and 10% to 15% rests with the top ten. Sequenced: blood. The receptors come from a man younger than 35 in good health.

Of note for this clonotype: A much larger clone is a single base away; this may be a read error. The chain is built from TRBV20-1 and TRBJ2-1; 9 bases fit TRBD2. Germline lookup yields CDR1 DFQATT and CDR2 SNEGSKA (reference sequence). V trimming: 8 bases; J trimming: 6 bases; junction bases outside the gene matches: 11. This CDR3 is built from 14 residues. The CDR3 sequence: CSPKRRAGGNEQFF. The CDR3, as DNA: TGCAGTCCGAAGCGCCGAGCGGGGGGCAATGAGCAGTTCTTC.

This clonotype appeared a few times. The genes are TRBV29-1 and TRBJ1-2; D is uncertain. This CDR3 has 12 amino acids. Germline CDR1 and CDR2: SQVTM and ANQGSEA. The V and J ends lost 4 bases and 5 bases respectively, with 11 bases between them. DNA for the CDR3: TGCAGCGTTGTAACAGCCTTATATGGCTACACCTTC. As protein: CSVVTALYGYTF.